This T cell receptor beta chain originates from a study of T cell repertoires in cytomegalovirus infection. With respect to this clonotype: Its antigen is still unknown.

The CDR3 totals 14 residues. Germline V gene data show CDR1 as MNHEY and CDR2 as SVGEGT. Trimming took off 8 bases at V and 4 bases at J, with 14 bases between the two ends. TCRdb re-analysed the reads in MiXCR, keeping a single row per CDR3 protein. This repertoire shows hundreds of thousands of distinct CDR3 sequences, approximately 46% found once; its top ten account for about 41%. The TCR was taken from a human donor in good health (CMV status not recorded). Some clones in this sample may be carry-over from other donors' samples. This sample comprised cultured PBMCs, obtained from culture after CMV antigen stimulation. This chain joins TRBV6-2 or TRBV6-3 and TRBJ2-2, with a weak D call TRBD2 (6 bases). DNA of the CDR3: TGTGCCAGCCGCTCAGCGGGCTCCACCGGGGAGCTGTTTTTT. As protein: CASRSAGSTGELFF.